This T cell receptor (beta chain) was retrieved from a study of shared clonotypes between healthy human individuals (dated by TCRdb to the early 2020s). For the wider study: A few men and a couple of women, aged 18 to 49 years, made up the cohort. Libraries were prepared and TCR repertoires were sequenced by different laboratories using diverse techniques, in order to increase sequencing depth and limit assay-specific biases. Blood TCR repertoires of about five healthy adults were deeply sequenced to estimate repertoire size and the extent of clonotype sharing between individuals. For each donor, three plates each were used for CD4 naive and CD4 memory, two plates were used for CD8 naive, and one plate was used for CD8 memory. Per donor, leukapheresis produced somewhere between about 0.9 and 9 billion PBMCs.

Donors were healthy HIV-negative adults with no recently reported acute infections or vaccinations. Every donor was a Caucasian adult residing in Nashville, Tennessee, USA. CD4+ T cells were enriched by magnetic negative selection, after which naive cells were positively selected on CD45RA and the negative fraction was taken as the memory subset. After blood collection by leukapheresis, PBMCs were isolated using Ficoll-Histopaque density gradient centrifugation and then cryopreserved in the vapor phase of liquid nitrogen. Analytical flow cytometry was used to check the purity and quantity of each magnetically sorted T cell population. Genomic DNA was isolated from each sorted fraction and quantified by UV absorbance on a Nanodrop 2000c. The CDR3, from cysteine to phenylalanine, totals 16 residues. Only the CDR3 portion is preserved as DNA: 48 bases, with reading frame beginning at the first base. Trimming removed 4 bases from V and 2 bases from J, leaving 16 bases between the germline ends. Sequences ENHRY (CDR1) and SYGVKD (CDR2) are obtained from the germline V gene.

The paper's findings and limits, for the study overall: Sharing across a handful of donors was observed for approximately 4.6% of naive CD4, 3.5% of naive CD8, about 2.3% of memory CD4, and roughly 0.4% of memory CD8 clonotypes. Based on pairwise subsampling, the degree of clonotype sharing among donors was expected to be affected by sequencing depth. Sampling was restricted to blood, and TCR repertoires in tissue are likely to differ from TCR repertoires in blood. Because the study included only a small number of donors, the genetic and exposure-history diversity represented was limited. Incomplete sequencing was indicated by rarefaction of sorted-subset datasets, despite the large sequencing depth. Clonotypes shared by all four sorted-subset donors showed higher generation probabilities than non-shared clonotypes. Naive subsets generally had larger estimated clonotype richness than memory subsets did.

Using the deep immunoSEQ assay, TCR CDR3 regions were amplified from genomic DNA by multiplex PCR. Extracted genomic DNA from each cell subset was distributed evenly across all wells of several immunoSEQ 96-well plates, and each plate was treated as a replicate. Each replicate PCR for sorted subsets received about 180 ng genomic DNA, equal to 28,000 or so T cell genomes. Purified libraries were measured with a Qubit 3.0 fluorometer, size-checked on a Bioanalyzer 2100, and measured again with the KAPA Library Quantification kit. A separate single-read 150-cycle Illumina NextSeq 550 flow cell was used to sequence each immunoSEQ 96-well plate. Regarding the original processing steps: The immunoSEQ output contained only junctional sequences without quality scores, so filtering could not match that applied to full-length reads. To assign V/J genes and CDR3, sequences were annotated against IMGT germline references using PyIR, a Python wrapper for IgBLAST v1.9. Reads were removed for weak V/J assignments (E-value above 1e-6), missing CDR3, stop codons, out-of-frame junctions, or ambiguous translated residues. V3J clonotypes were defined as sequences sharing the same inferred V gene, J gene, and CDR3 amino acid sequence. To compute the percentage overlap between repertoires, the number of shared unique clonotypes was divided by the size of the smaller repertoire. Repertoire richness was assessed with RTK rarefaction, the Chao1 estimator, and Recon v2.1 estimates of unobserved clonotypes. For all TCRbeta clonotypes obtained by the gDNA method from four donors, generation probabilities were computed with OLGA. Sourced from immuneACCESS, this table was stored by TCRdb with only in-frame sequences that have V and J called. A share of the clones is absent; for the studies checked, an unresolved V gene accounts for under half, and the remainder has no known explanation. V, J and clone size are those of that table, while D and trimming were read from the DNA. This sample is represented by hundreds of thousands of clones; 90% to 96% of them were singletons. The top ten clones comprise approximately 0.06% of the sample.

Worth noting for this clone: Its binding antigen is unknown. Nothing much larger sits one base from this clone, and base qualities are not available.

Source material: naive CD4+ T cells sorted from blood. Taken with the paper, the label for cell subset or site translates to: CD45RA+ positively selected. The V and J genes are TRBV10-3 and TRBJ2-3; the D segment is perhaps TRBD1 or TRBD2, each sharing 5 matched bases. The source is a woman in her 30s in good health. At the DNA level, the sequence is TGTGCCATCAGTGCCCCGGGACGGCAGATCACAGATACGCAGTATTTT. Its coded protein is CAISAPGRQITDTQYF.